The rows below give T cell receptor beta chains drawn from one sample of a study of blood T cell repertoires in COVID-19. Produced via immunoSEQ multiplex PCR; TCRdb's table is partial and in-frame only. This sample has under 200,000 clones, with about four fifths found just once. Sequences were obtained from peripheral blood. The receptors were gathered from a man between 70 and 80 years old with active or convalescent COVID-19. Both conserved end residues are part of each CDR3. The order of the fields is D gene, clone size, V gene, J gene, CDR3 protein, CDR3 DNA. A D gene is named only where the DNA matches it firmly. Clone size is given for some rows only: seen once, a few or many times, or a class if the clone is expanded.

D gene: -; clone size: few; V gene: TRBV6-2/TRBV6-3; J gene: TRBJ2-5; CDR3 protein: CASSYPQAGKETQYF; CDR3 DNA: TGTGCCAGCAGTTACCCACAGGCAGGGAAAGAGACCCAGTACTTC
D gene: -; clone size: -; V gene: TRBV4-3; J gene: TRBJ1-3; CDR3 protein: CASSQGHSSGNTIYF; CDR3 DNA: TGCGCCAGCAGCCAAGGACACAGCTCTGGAAACACCATATATTTT
D gene: -; clone size: -; V gene: TRBV27; J gene: TRBJ2-2; CDR3 protein: CASSSQENTGELFF; CDR3 DNA: TGTGCCAGCAGCTCTCAGGAGAACACCGGGGAGCTGTTTTTT
D gene: TRBD1; clone size: -; V gene: TRBV29-1; J gene: TRBJ1-1; CDR3 protein: CSVVRGGRTEAFF; CDR3 DNA: TGCAGCGTTGTAAGAGGGGGCCGGACTGAAGCTTTCTTT
D gene: -; clone size: -; V gene: TRBV11-2; J gene: TRBJ2-7; CDR3 protein: CASSLGTQYEQYF; CDR3 DNA: TGTGCCAGCAGCCTTGGGACTCAATACGAGCAGTACTTC
D gene: TRBD2; clone size: -; V gene: TRBV5-4; J gene: TRBJ2-2; CDR3 protein: CASSLSLAGTIGGELFF; CDR3 DNA: TGTGCCAGCAGCTTGAGCTTAGCGGGAACCATAGGGGGGGAGCTGTTTTTT
D gene: -; clone size: -; V gene: TRBV28; J gene: TRBJ2-7; CDR3 protein: CASSLPARVNEQYF; CDR3 DNA: TGTGCCAGCAGTTTGCCGGCCCGGGTAAACGAGCAGTACTTC
D gene: -; clone size: -; V gene: TRBV15; J gene: TRBJ2-1; CDR3 protein: CATSRDTPRLGSYNEQFF; CDR3 DNA: TGTGCCACCAGCAGAGATACACCCCGGCTAGGCTCCTACAATGAGCAGTTCTTC
D gene: -; clone size: -; V gene: TRBV7-3; J gene: TRBJ2-2; CDR3 protein: CASRFGGAKTGELFF; CDR3 DNA: TGTGCCAGCAGGTTTGGCGGTGCAAAGACCGGGGAGCTGTTTTTT
D gene: -; clone size: -; V gene: TRBV28; J gene: TRBJ1-1; CDR3 protein: CASSLWDRPMNTEAFF; CDR3 DNA: TGTGCCAGCAGTTTATGGGACAGACCAATGAACACTGAAGCTTTCTTT
D gene: -; clone size: -; V gene: TRBV30; J gene: TRBJ1-6; CDR3 protein: CAWSGRNSPLHF; CDR3 DNA: TGTGCCTGGTCGGGGAGGAATTCACCCCTCCACTTT
D gene: -; clone size: -; V gene: TRBV4-3; J gene: TRBJ2-2; CDR3 protein: CASSQDPRNTGELFF; CDR3 DNA: TGCGCCAGCAGCCAAGATCCCCGGAACACCGGGGAGCTGTTTTTT
D gene: -; clone size: -; V gene: TRBV11-2; J gene: TRBJ1-4; CDR3 protein: CASSPQEEKLFF; CDR3 DNA: TGTGCCAGCAGCCCCCAAGAGGAAAAACTGTTTTTT
D gene: -; clone size: once; V gene: TRBV5-1; J gene: TRBJ2-5; CDR3 protein: CASSGQGIEETQYF; CDR3 DNA: TGCGCCAGCAGCGGGCAGGGGATTGAGGAGACCCAGTACTTC
D gene: -; clone size: -; V gene: TRBV27; J gene: TRBJ2-7; CDR3 protein: CASSPRPGGEQYF; CDR3 DNA: TGTGCCAGCAGCCCACGCCCTGGCGGCGAGCAGTACTTC
D gene: -; clone size: -; V gene: TRBV6-2/TRBV6-3; J gene: TRBJ2-2; CDR3 protein: CASSPPGIALTGELFF; CDR3 DNA: TGTGCCAGCAGTCCCCCCGGGATAGCCCTTACCGGGGAGCTGTTTTTT
D gene: -; clone size: -; V gene: TRBV11-1; J gene: TRBJ2-5; CDR3 protein: CASSSLGTLGKTQYF; CDR3 DNA: TGTGCCAGCAGCTCCCTTGGGACATTAGGAAAGACCCAGTACTTC
D gene: -; clone size: -; V gene: TRBV18; J gene: TRBJ1-2; CDR3 protein: CASSPEVANYGYTF; CDR3 DNA: TGTGCCAGCTCACCAGAGGTTGCTAACTATGGCTACACCTTC
D gene: TRBD1; clone size: few; V gene: TRBV6-4; J gene: TRBJ1-1; CDR3 protein: CASSDTGQGPSAEAFF; CDR3 DNA: TGTGCCAGCAGTGACACCGGACAGGGGCCTTCCGCTGAAGCTTTCTTT
D gene: TRBD1; clone size: -; V gene: TRBV29-1; J gene: TRBJ2-1; CDR3 protein: CSVYRQGAYNEQFF; CDR3 DNA: TGCAGCGTCTACCGACAGGGAGCATACAATGAGCAGTTCTTC
D gene: -; clone size: -; V gene: TRBV30; J gene: TRBJ2-2; CDR3 protein: CAWDPEGIHSTGELFF; CDR3 DNA: TGTGCCTGGGACCCGGAGGGGATCCACAGCACCGGGGAGCTGTTTTTT
D gene: TRBD1; clone size: once; V gene: TRBV10-3; J gene: TRBJ1-1; CDR3 protein: CAISESRTGGLRGGAFF; CDR3 DNA: TGTGCCATCAGTGAGTCGAGGACAGGGGGCCTAAGAGGGGGAGCTTTCTTT
D gene: TRBD1; clone size: -; V gene: TRBV27; J gene: TRBJ2-1; CDR3 protein: CASRGPGGRYEQFF; CDR3 DNA: TGTGCCAGCAGGGGACCAGGGGGTAGGTATGAGCAGTTCTTC
D gene: TRBD2; clone size: -; V gene: TRBV6-2/TRBV6-3; J gene: TRBJ2-1; CDR3 protein: CASSSRTSWASYNEQFF; CDR3 DNA: TGTGCCAGCAGTTCCAGGACTAGCTGGGCCTCCTACAATGAGCAGTTCTTC
D gene: TRBD2; clone size: -; V gene: TRBV19; J gene: TRBJ2-2; CDR3 protein: CASSDPRGAVNTGELFF; CDR3 DNA: TGTGCCAGTAGCGATCCGCGGGGGGCAGTTAACACCGGGGAGCTGTTTTTT
D gene: -; clone size: -; V gene: TRBV30; J gene: TRBJ1-2; CDR3 protein: CALLPTPGGGYTF; CDR3 DNA: TGTGCCTTGCTCCCGACTCCGGGCGGGGGCTACACCTTC
D gene: TRBD1; clone size: -; V gene: TRBV6-5; J gene: TRBJ2-1; CDR3 protein: CASTPGQGANEQFF; CDR3 DNA: TGTGCCAGCACTCCGGGACAGGGGGCTAATGAGCAGTTCTTC
D gene: -; clone size: -; V gene: TRBV6-5; J gene: TRBJ2-7; CDR3 protein: CASGGNRGYEQYF; CDR3 DNA: TGTGCCAGCGGCGGGAACCGGGGTTACGAGCAGTACTTC
D gene: -; clone size: -; V gene: TRBV9; J gene: TRBJ2-2; CDR3 protein: CASSVWRAGELFF; CDR3 DNA: TGTGCCAGCAGCGTCTGGCGGGCCGGGGAGCTGTTTTTT
D gene: -; clone size: -; V gene: TRBV7-9; J gene: TRBJ1-6; CDR3 protein: CASSLVPGSPLHF; CDR3 DNA: TGTGCCAGCAGCTTAGTTCCGGGTTCACCCCTCCACTTT
D gene: -; clone size: -; V gene: TRBV7-2; J gene: TRBJ2-2; CDR3 protein: CASSAGLTNTGELFF; CDR3 DNA: TGTGCCAGCAGCGCCGGACTGACTAACACCGGGGAGCTGTTTTTT
D gene: TRBD2; clone size: -; V gene: TRBV4-2; J gene: TRBJ2-1; CDR3 protein: CASSPSGTYNEQFF; CDR3 DNA: TGTGCCAGCAGCCCGAGCGGGACCTACAATGAGCAGTTCTTC
D gene: TRBD2; clone size: -; V gene: TRBV11-1; J gene: TRBJ2-7; CDR3 protein: CASSFSIGGGYEQYF; CDR3 DNA: TGTGCCAGCAGCTTTTCCATCGGCGGGGGGTACGAGCAGTACTTC
D gene: -; clone size: -; V gene: TRBV6-5; J gene: TRBJ1-1; CDR3 protein: CASSYFGTMNTEAFF; CDR3 DNA: TGTGCCAGCAGTTACTTTGGCACAATGAACACTGAAGCTTTCTTT
D gene: -; clone size: -; V gene: TRBV2; J gene: TRBJ1-1; CDR3 protein: CASRKQPEAFF; CDR3 DNA: TGTGCCAGCAGAAAGCAACCTGAAGCTTTCTTT
D gene: TRBD1; clone size: -; V gene: TRBV14; J gene: TRBJ2-2; CDR3 protein: CASSQARDRWFAGELFF; CDR3 DNA: TGTGCCAGCAGCCAAGCCCGGGACAGGTGGTTTGCCGGGGAGCTGTTTTTT
D gene: -; clone size: -; V gene: TRBV6-5; J gene: TRBJ1-1; CDR3 protein: CASSYSTVNTEAFF; CDR3 DNA: TGTGCCAGCAGTTACTCCACAGTGAACACTGAAGCTTTCTTT
D gene: -; clone size: -; V gene: TRBV7-2; J gene: TRBJ2-3; CDR3 protein: CASSFQGTDTQYF; CDR3 DNA: TGTGCCAGCAGCTTTCAGGGGACAGATACGCAGTATTTT
D gene: TRBD1; clone size: -; V gene: TRBV19; J gene: TRBJ1-2; CDR3 protein: CASRTPPGQGDRGYTF; CDR3 DNA: TGTGCCAGTAGGACCCCACCGGGACAGGGTGATCGAGGCTACACCTTC
D gene: TRBD1; clone size: -; V gene: TRBV28; J gene: TRBJ2-3; CDR3 protein: CASSLTGGGTDTQYF; CDR3 DNA: TGTGCCAGCAGTTTAACAGGGGGCGGCACAGATACGCAGTATTTT
D gene: TRBD1; clone size: -; V gene: TRBV19; J gene: TRBJ1-5; CDR3 protein: CASSIGDRGGGNQPQHF; CDR3 DNA: TGTGCCAGTAGTATAGGCGACAGGGGCGGGGGCAATCAGCCCCAGCATTTT
D gene: TRBD1; clone size: -; V gene: TRBV10-2; J gene: TRBJ1-1; CDR3 protein: CASSGTGAEAFF; CDR3 DNA: TGCGCCAGCAGCGGGACAGGGGCAGAAGCTTTCTTT
D gene: -; clone size: -; V gene: TRBV18; J gene: TRBJ1-5; CDR3 protein: CASSPARGYRNQPQHF; CDR3 DNA: TGTGCCAGCTCACCTGCCAGGGGCTACCGCAATCAGCCCCAGCATTTT
D gene: TRBD1; clone size: -; V gene: TRBV29-1; J gene: TRBJ2-7; CDR3 protein: CSAQRWDREPYEQYF; CDR3 DNA: TGCAGCGCCCAGCGCTGGGACAGGGAACCCTACGAGCAGTACTTC
D gene: -; clone size: -; V gene: TRBV28; J gene: TRBJ2-7; CDR3 protein: CASSSGGYEQYF; CDR3 DNA: TGTGCCAGCAGTTCCGGGGGTTACGAGCAGTACTTC
D gene: -; clone size: once; V gene: TRBV19; J gene: TRBJ1-6; CDR3 protein: CASTLTGPGNSPLHF; CDR3 DNA: TGTGCCAGTACCCTCACAGGGCCGGGTAATTCACCCCTCCACTTT
D gene: -; clone size: once; V gene: TRBV27; J gene: TRBJ2-1; CDR3 protein: CASSHKGGGIYNEQFF; CDR3 DNA: TGTGCCAGCAGCCATAAGGGAGGTGGGATTTACAATGAGCAGTTCTTC
D gene: TRBD1; clone size: few; V gene: TRBV5-3; J gene: TRBJ2-7; CDR3 protein: CARRPGQGLYEQYF; CDR3 DNA: TGTGCCAGAAGGCCAGGACAGGGTCTCTACGAGCAGTACTTC
D gene: -; clone size: -; V gene: TRBV5-6; J gene: TRBJ1-2; CDR3 protein: CASSSRVANYGYTF; CDR3 DNA: TGTGCCAGCAGCTCACGAGTAGCTAACTATGGCTACACCTTC
D gene: TRBD2; clone size: -; V gene: TRBV7-9; J gene: TRBJ2-1; CDR3 protein: CASSLADFSGPYNEQFF; CDR3 DNA: TGTGCCAGCAGCTTAGCGGATTTTAGCGGGCCATACAATGAGCAGTTCTTC
D gene: TRBD1; clone size: -; V gene: TRBV24-1; J gene: TRBJ2-1; CDR3 protein: CATSDSSGGEYNEQFF; CDR3 DNA: TGTGCCACCAGTGATTCCTCAGGGGGAGAGTACAATGAGCAGTTCTTC
D gene: -; clone size: -; V gene: TRBV21-1; J gene: TRBJ1-5; CDR3 protein: CASSNRGRVGNQPQHF; CDR3 DNA: TGTGCCAGCAGCAACAGGGGGCGGGTGGGCAATCAGCCCCAGCATTTT
D gene: -; clone size: -; V gene: TRBV7-3; J gene: TRBJ2-1; CDR3 protein: CASTLGGPYNEQFF; CDR3 DNA: TGTGCCAGCACCCTAGGAGGACCCTACAATGAGCAGTTCTTC